The 24 T cell receptor beta chains below were found in one sample sequenced in a study of siplizumab effects on memory and regulatory T cells. The table came from immunoSEQ multiplex PCR; TCRdb's copy has only in-frame clones and leaves some out. The data contain some 100,000 clones, 94% of them singletons. Sequencing used non-Treg CD4+ T cells sorted from blood. The receptors shown here come from a human donor in good health.

The J gene is TRBJ1-1, the V gene TRBV6-5; D perhaps matches TRBD1 (5 bases). Germline V gene lookup returns CDR1 MNHEY and CDR2 SVGAGI. The V end was cut by 6 bases, the J end by 5 bases, with 13 bases between. The CDR3 extends over 13 amino acids. DNA for the CDR3: TGTGCCAGCAGCCTTGGGGCGGGGACTGAAGCTTTCTTT. Translated: CASSLGAGTEAFF.

This chain connects TRBV6-1 to TRBJ1-3; possible D gene TRBD1, 6 bases. V was trimmed by 4 bases and J by 15 bases, leaving 22 bases between them. Per germline, CDR1 MNHNS and CDR2 SASEGT. The CDR3 extends over 14 amino acids. This CDR3 is CASSAPDRSHNQYF. Here the CDR3 DNA reads TGTGCCAGCAGTGCCCCAGACAGGAGCCACAACCAATATTTT.

The chain combines TRBV7-6 with TRBJ2-2; TRBD1 matches at 11 bases. Germline-derived CDR1 and CDR2 are SGHVS and FNYEAQ. Trimming took 5 bases from V and 6 from J; bases not matched to a gene: 5. The CDR3 totals 15 residues. The CDR3 here is CASSIPGQGAGELFF. The CDR3 region has the DNA TGTGCCAGCAGCATACCGGGACAGGGGGCCGGGGAGCTGTTTTTT.

In DNA, the CDR3 is TGTGCCAGCACAATGGTCCAAGGGGCCAATCAGCCCCAGCATTTT. Translation gives CASTMVQGANQPQHF. The rearrangement links TRBV6-5 to TRBJ1-5, with D maybe TRBD1 (5 bases). The V end was cut by 7 bases, the J end by 3 bases, with 16 bases between. Germline V gives CDR1 MNHEY, CDR2 SVGAGI. This CDR3 spans 15 amino acids.

The chain uses TRBV10-3 and TRBJ2-3; 9 nucleotides match TRBD2. The CDR3 extends over 14 amino acids. Unmatched junction bases numbered 6, after V lost 6 bases and J lost 5 bases. Germline V CDR1 and CDR2: ENHRY, SYGVKD. In DNA, the CDR3 is TGTGCCATCAGGAAGCGGGAGGAGGAAGATACGCAGTATTTT. Its protein product is CAIRKREEEDTQYF.

This chain connects TRBV15 to TRBJ2-7, with TRBD1 as a possible D gene (7 bases). The CDR3 contains 17 residues. The germline V gene has CDR1 LNHNV and CDR2 YYDKDF (reference sequence). V was shortened by 3 bases and J by 0 bases, with 18 bases between the two germline ends. The CDR3 coding sequence is TGTGCCACCAGCAGCCCAAAGACAGGGAGGAGCTCCTACGAGCAGTACTTC. Protein product: CATSSPKTGRSSYEQYF.

The J gene is TRBJ2-3, the V gene TRBV25-1; D perhaps matches TRBD2 (7 bases). Germline V gene lookup returns CDR1 MGHDK and CDR2 SYGVNS. Trimming removed 6 bases from V and 5 bases from J, with 21 bases in between. The CDR3 contains 16 residues. The CDR3 reads CASSPGEGRAKDTQYF. CDR3 nucleotides: TGTGCCAGCAGCCCAGGGGAGGGGAGGGCCAAAGATACGCAGTATTTT.

The CDR3 sequence is CASSPRTYEQYF. The CDR3, as DNA: TGTGCCAGCAGTCCACGCACCTACGAGCAGTACTTC. This rearrangement joins TRBV25-1 to TRBJ2-7; D remains ambiguous. V lost 5 bases, J lost 2 bases, and 7 bases lay in between. The CDR3 sequence is 12 residues long. CDR1 MGHDK and CDR2 SYGVNS come from the germline V gene.

This clone was counted a few times. The DNA for the CDR3 is TGTGCCAGCAGCTTAGGGGGAACGGCTGAAGCTTTCTTT. Its translation: CASSLGGTAEAFF. The rearrangement links TRBV5-6 to TRBJ1-1; the D gene is possibly TRBD1 (6 bases). CDR3 length equals 13 residues. Germline V gene sequence: CDR1 SGHDT, CDR2 YYEEEE. V dropped 2 bases and J dropped 6 bases, with 11 bases sitting between them.

V is TRBV29-1 and J is TRBJ2-7, with TRBD1 identical over 8 bases. This CDR3 has 11 residues. Germline V CDR1 and CDR2: SQVTM, ANQGSEA. J lost 7 bases, V lost 4 bases, and 3 bases had no gene match. CDR3 DNA sequence: TGCAGCGTTGCAGGGGGCTTGGAGCAGTACTTC. Its translation is CSVAGGLEQYF.

The genes are TRBV28 and TRBJ1-2; no reliable D call. The CDR3 sequence is 13 residues long. V was pared by 3 bases and J by 4 bases, with 9 bases between. Germline V gene sequence: CDR1 MDHEN, CDR2 SYDVKM. CDR3 sequence reads: CASSFSGLYGYTF. CDR3 sequence (DNA): TGTGCCAGCAGTTTTTCGGGTCTCTATGGCTACACCTTC.

This sequence joins TRBV6-4 and TRBJ1-5; a weak D match, TRBD1 (5 bases). V lost 5 bases and J lost 3, with 8 bases in between. Germline CDR1 reads MRHNA; CDR2 reads SNTAGT. The CDR3 loop spans 13 amino acids. The CDR3 protein is CASSRQINQPQHF. For the CDR3, the DNA is TGTGCCAGCAGTCGACAGATCAATCAGCCCCAGCATTTT.

The chain carries TRBV21-1 and TRBJ2-3; the table's D call, TRBD2, has no DNA check behind it. TRBV21-1 is a documented pseudogene. The CDR3 totals 19 residues. The CDR3 reads CASSYIPTHGGAGADTQYF. For the CDR3, the DNA is TGTGCCAGCAGCTATATTCCCACCCACGGGGGAGCTGGCGCAGATACGCAGTATTTT.

The chain has TRBV5-1 and TRBJ2-2; 10 bases align to TRBD2. With 7 bases clipped from V and 3 bases from J, the junction kept 9 bases outside the gene matches. Germline CDR1 SGHRS, CDR2 YFSETQ. CDR3 length equals 16 residues. For the CDR3, the DNA is TGCGCCAGCCTTTCAATAGCGGGAGGCGACACCGGGGAGCTGTTTTTT. Translated: CASLSIAGGDTGELFF.

This chain uses TRBV2 with TRBJ2-1; D gene uncertain. V lost 6 bases, J lost 5 bases, and 17 bases lay in between. The CDR3 contains 15 residues. CDR1 SNHLY and CDR2 FYNNEI come from the germline V gene. The CDR3 protein is CASSLDGPRNNEQFF. CDR3 nucleotide sequence: TGTGCCAGCAGCCTAGACGGACCGAGGAACAATGAGCAGTTCTTC.

This clone occurred a few times. The chain uses TRBV7-6 and TRBJ1-3; D gene uncertain. Germline V gene sequence: CDR1 SGHVS, CDR2 FNYEAQ. Trimming took 5 bases from V and 3 from J, leaving 14 bases between them. The CDR3 has 15 residues. The CDR3 loop reads CASSRTDNLGNTIYF. The DNA of the CDR3 is TGTGCCAGCAGCCGGACCGACAACCTTGGAAACACCATATATTTT.

The chain has TRBV6-1 and TRBJ2-5, with 7 bases identical to TRBD1. The CDR3 is 14 residues long. Per germline, CDR1 MNHNS and CDR2 SASEGT. V lost 2 bases and J lost 5; bases outside the gene matches: 5. CDR3 sequence reads: CASSELQGRETQYF. The CDR3 nucleotides read TGTGCCAGCAGTGAATTACAGGGGCGGGAGACCCAGTACTTC.

The gene calls are TRBV5-1 and TRBJ1-2, with no clear D. This CDR3 is 12 amino acids long. V lost 1 base, J lost 7 bases, and 8 bases lay in between. CDR1 SGHRS and CDR2 YFSETQ come from the germline V gene. CDR3 DNA sequence: TGCGCCAGCAGCTTGCAGGAGGGTGGCTACACCTTC. Translated, it gives CASSLQEGGYTF. Together with reference TRBV5-1 and TRBJ1-2, the CDR3 gives the full variable domain: KAGVTQTPRYLIKTRGQQVTLSCSPISGHRSVSWYQQTPGQGLQFLFEYFSETQRNKGNFPGRFSGRQFSNSRSEMNVSTLELGDSALYLCASSLQEGGYTFGSGTRLTVV.

The genes are TRBV7-2 and TRBJ2-1, with TRBD2 as a possible D gene (6 bases). This CDR3 is built from 16 residues. V dropped 1 base and J dropped 8 bases, with 18 bases sitting between them. The germline V gene has CDR1 SGHTA and CDR2 FQGNSA. DNA for the CDR3: TGTGCCAGCAGCTTAGGGGGGACTGGGCCTCTCGATGAGCAGTTCTTC. This gives the protein CASSLGGTGPLDEQFF.

The CDR3 bases are TGTGCCAGTAGACGGCCAAGCGTACCCTACGAGCAGTACTTC. Translating it yields CASRRPSVPYEQYF. The J gene is TRBJ2-7, the V gene TRBV19; D unresolved. The CDR3 loop spans 14 amino acids. CDR1 LNHDA and CDR2 SQIVND come from the germline V gene (reference sequence). V shed 6 bases and J shed 2 bases, with 14 bases lying between them. Filled out from reference TRBV19 and TRBJ2-7, the complete variable domain reads DGGITQSPKYLFRKEGQNVTLSCEQNLNHDAMYWYRQDPGQGLRLIYYSQIVNDFQKGDIAEGYSVSREKKESFPLTVTSAQKNPTAFYLCASRRPSVPYEQYFGPGTRLTVT.

The CDR3 loop is CASSLTKTGLTLAKNIQYF. In DNA form, the CDR3 reads TGTGCCAGCAGCCTTACAAAGACAGGGTTAACACTAGCCAAAAACATTCAGTACTTC. The chain uses TRBV14 and TRBJ2-4, with 7 bases aligning to TRBD1. The length of the CDR3 is 19 residues. V trimming: 4 bases; J trimming: 0 bases; junction bases outside the gene matches: 15. Germline-derived CDR1 and CDR2 are SGHDN and FVKESK.

The rearrangement joins TRBV2 to TRBJ2-7; no clear D. The V end was cut by 3 bases, the J end by 4 bases, with 19 bases between. This CDR3 region has 16 residues. Germline-derived CDR1 and CDR2 are SNHLY and FYNNEI. In DNA form, the CDR3 reads TGTGCCAGCAGTGATTTGGACCCCGTATGGGCTTACGAGCAGTACTTC. It encodes CASSDLDPVWAYEQYF.

J is TRBJ1-2 and V is TRBV10-3; 7 nucleotides match TRBD1. The CDR3 runs to 15 residues. CDR1 ENHRY and CDR2 SYGVKD come from the germline V gene. The junction had 10 bases not matched to a gene; V was cut back by 6 bases and J by 3 bases. The CDR3 reads CAISLYTGAYYGYTF. CDR3 bases: TGTGCCATCAGCCTCTATACAGGGGCATACTATGGCTACACCTTC.

This chain connects TRBV7-9 to TRBJ2-2; maybe TRBD2 (6 bases). CDR1 SEHNR and CDR2 FQNEAQ come from the germline V gene (reference sequence). The V gene lost 3 bases and the J gene lost 0 bases, with 11 bases spanning the gap. This CDR3 comprises 16 residues. In nucleotides, the CDR3 is TGTGCCAGCAGCTTTAGCAGCGGGTCGAACACCGGGGAGCTGTTTTTT. This codes for CASSFSSGSNTGELFF.